This TCR beta chain was found in a study of blood T cell repertoires in COVID-19. Sequencing used immunoSEQ multiplex PCR; TCRdb keeps in-frame clones, though not all of them. The sample records roughly 200,000 clones, about 84% being singletons. Trimming took 6 bases from V and 1 from J; bases not matched to a gene: 11. Germline CDR1 MNHEY, CDR2 SVGEGT. The CDR3 extends over 16 amino acids. The sequence was obtained from a person aged 65 to 85 with COVID-19, enrolled during active disease. The chain links TRBV6-2 or TRBV6-3 to TRBJ2-7; 8 nucleotides line up with TRBD2. The specimen sequenced was peripheral blood. The CDR3 loop reads CASRPRSGGSSYEQYF. CDR3 nucleotides: TGTGCCAGCAGGCCTCGATCGGGGGGGTCTTCCTACGAGCAGTACTTC.